The source of this T cell receptor (beta chain) is a study of blood T cell repertoires in COVID-19 (dated by TCRdb to 2018 to 2020). Looking at the study overall: Samples from collaborators originated in the United States, Italy and Spain and spanned both the acute and convalescent phases of COVID-19. The prospective study material was composed of cDNA or gDNA derived from T cells, B-cell-depleted T cells, or PBMCs. Subjects who had been exposed to COVID-19, were actively infected with it, or had recovered from it provided the deeply sampled blood TCRbeta repertoires that made up the dataset. The repertoires were released in a freely available public database intended as a resource for research on the immune response to SARS-CoV-2. The samples were drawn from two sources: the first 160 participants of the ongoing ImmuneRACE study, and 1,000 to 1,500 subjects contributed by 6 global collaborators. A de-identified subject ID, COVID-19 status, age in years and sex were almost always included in the sample metadata. HLA class I and class II types, where available, came from metadata supplied by the sample provider rather than from assay-based typing.

A remark on this clone: No cognate antigen has been identified for it. The record has no base qualities; no much larger clone is one base away.

What the work shows at the level of the full study, not this receptor alone: Clinical and demographic metadata were provided uncurated, with the amount varying by source and participant.

The collaborating institutions used their own protocols to collect whole blood in K2EDTA tubes. For TCRbeta analysis, collaborator samples were shipped as frozen whole blood, as isolated PBMCs, or as DNA extracted from either sample type. Measured from the cysteine to the phenylalanine, the CDR3 is 11 residues long. The read is trimmed to its CDR3 DNA, 33 bases read in frame from base 1. Trimming at the junction amounts to 10 bases on V and 4 bases on J, and the germline ends lie 8 bases apart. From the germline V gene (reference sequence), CDR1 is MNHNY and CDR2 is SVGAGI. TCRbeta CDR3 regions were amplified from genomic DNA by means of the immunoSEQ Assay, a bias-controlled multiplex PCR. Per the original workflow: Nucleated cell counts per sample were estimated from amplification of reference gene primers within the assay. To quantify the absolute abundance of each unique TCRbeta CDR3 rearrangement, sequence reads were collapsed and filtered. Productive Simpson clonality was computed per sample as the square root of Simpson's diversity index over productive rearrangements. TCRdb re-hosts the immuneACCESS table, in-frame sequences only. Its copies lack some clones; in the studies checked, an unresolved V gene accounts for under half of them, and the cause for the rest is not known. V and J calls and clone size come straight from that table; D and trimming were deduced from the DNA. Here the sample has 200,000 to 300,000 clones; 75% to 85% occur a single time. The ten largest make up approximately 5.7% of the sample.

The sample was peripheral blood. This chain joins TRBV6-6 to TRBJ2-1, and perhaps TRBD2 as D gene, on 6 matching bases. This TCR was sampled from a human donor in a cohort sampled during active COVID-19. The bases are TGTGCCATTGCGGGGTACAATGAGCAGTTCTTC. Its amino acids are CAIAGYNEQFF.